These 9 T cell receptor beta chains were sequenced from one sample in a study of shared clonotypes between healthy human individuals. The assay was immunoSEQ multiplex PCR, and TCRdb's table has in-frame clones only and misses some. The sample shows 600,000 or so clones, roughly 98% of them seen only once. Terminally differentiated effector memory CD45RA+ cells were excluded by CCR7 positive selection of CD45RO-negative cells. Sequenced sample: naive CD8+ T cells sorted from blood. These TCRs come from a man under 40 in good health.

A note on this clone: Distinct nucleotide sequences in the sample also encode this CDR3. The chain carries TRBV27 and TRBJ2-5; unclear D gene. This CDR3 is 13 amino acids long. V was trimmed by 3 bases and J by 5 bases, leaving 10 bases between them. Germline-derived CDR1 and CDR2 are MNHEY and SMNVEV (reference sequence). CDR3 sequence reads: CASSFRVGETQYF. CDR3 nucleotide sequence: TGTGCCAGCAGTTTTAGGGTTGGGGAGACCCAGTACTTC.

The DNA for the CDR3 is TGTGCCAGCAGCCAGACTAGCGCCGGGGAGCTGTTTTTT. Its translation: CASSQTSAGELFF. This chain connects TRBV5-4 to TRBJ2-2; 8 positions match TRBD2. Looked up from germline, CDR1 is SGHNT and CDR2 is YYREEE (reference sequence). The CDR3 sequence is 13 residues long. V lost 4 bases and J lost 6; bases outside the gene matches: 2.

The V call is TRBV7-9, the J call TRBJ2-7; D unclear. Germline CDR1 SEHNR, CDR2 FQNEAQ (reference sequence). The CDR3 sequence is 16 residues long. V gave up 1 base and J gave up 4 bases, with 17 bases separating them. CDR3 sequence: CASSLDAGIRVYEQYF. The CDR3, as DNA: TGTGCCAGCAGCTTAGACGCCGGAATAAGAGTTTACGAGCAGTACTTC.

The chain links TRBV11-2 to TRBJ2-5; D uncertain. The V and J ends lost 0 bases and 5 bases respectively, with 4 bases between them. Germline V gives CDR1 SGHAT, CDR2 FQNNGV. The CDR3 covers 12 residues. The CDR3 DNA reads TGTGCCAGCAGCTTAGATACGGAGACCCAGTACTTC. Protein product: CASSLDTETQYF.

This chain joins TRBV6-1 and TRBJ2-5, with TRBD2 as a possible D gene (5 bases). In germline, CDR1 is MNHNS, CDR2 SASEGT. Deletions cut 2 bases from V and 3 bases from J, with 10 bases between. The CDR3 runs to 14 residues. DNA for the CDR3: TGTGCCAGCAGTGAAAGCTTACTAGAAGAGACCCAGTACTTC. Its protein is CASSESLLEETQYF.

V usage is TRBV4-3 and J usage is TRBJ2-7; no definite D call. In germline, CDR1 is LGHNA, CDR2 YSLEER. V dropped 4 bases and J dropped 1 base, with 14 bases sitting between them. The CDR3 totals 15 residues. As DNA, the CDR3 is TGCGCCAGCAGCCCCTCGGTGACGTCTTCCTACGAGCAGTACTTC. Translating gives CASSPSVTSSYEQYF.

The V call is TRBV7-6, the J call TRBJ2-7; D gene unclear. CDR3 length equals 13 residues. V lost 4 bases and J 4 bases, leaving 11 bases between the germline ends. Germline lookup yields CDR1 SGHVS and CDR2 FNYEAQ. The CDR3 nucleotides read TGTGCCAGCAGCTCCGCTCTAGGTTACGAGCAGTACTTC. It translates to CASSSALGYEQYF.

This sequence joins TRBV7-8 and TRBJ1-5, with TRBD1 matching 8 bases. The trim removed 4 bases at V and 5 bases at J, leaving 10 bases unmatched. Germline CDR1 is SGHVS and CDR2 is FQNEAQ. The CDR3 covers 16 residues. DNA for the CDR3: TGTGCCAGCAGCTCCCAAATCGACAGGGGCGATCAGCCCCAGCATTTT. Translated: CASSSQIDRGDQPQHF.

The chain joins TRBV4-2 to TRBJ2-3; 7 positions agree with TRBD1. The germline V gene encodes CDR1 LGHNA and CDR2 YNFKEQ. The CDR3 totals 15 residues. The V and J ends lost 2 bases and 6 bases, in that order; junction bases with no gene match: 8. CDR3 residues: CASSQPIDRDDTQYF. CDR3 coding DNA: TGTGCCAGCAGCCAACCTATTGACAGGGATGATACGCAGTATTTT.